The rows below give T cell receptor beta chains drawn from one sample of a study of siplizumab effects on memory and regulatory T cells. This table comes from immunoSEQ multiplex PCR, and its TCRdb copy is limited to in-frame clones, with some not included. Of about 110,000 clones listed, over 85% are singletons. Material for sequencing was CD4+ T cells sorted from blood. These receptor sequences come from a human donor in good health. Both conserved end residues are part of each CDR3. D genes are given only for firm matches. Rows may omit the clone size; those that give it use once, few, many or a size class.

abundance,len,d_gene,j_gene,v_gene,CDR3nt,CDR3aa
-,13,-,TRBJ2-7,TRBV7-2,TGTGCCAGCAGCTTCGACAGAGGGTACGAGCAGTACTTC,CASSFDRGYEQYF
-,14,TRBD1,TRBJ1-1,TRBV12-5,TGTGCTAGTGGTTTGGTACAGGGGCGGACTGAAGCTTTCTTT,CASGLVQGRTEAFF
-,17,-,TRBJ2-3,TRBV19,TGTGCCAGTAGTATAGATCGACTCAGGGACTGGGGGGATACGCAGTATTTT,CASSIDRLRDWGDTQYF
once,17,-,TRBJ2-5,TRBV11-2,TGTGCCAGCAGCCGGCTACGGGGGCCGACTAACCAAGAGACCCAGTACTTC,CASSRLRGPTNQETQYF
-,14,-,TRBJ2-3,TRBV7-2,TGTGCCAGCAGCTTGATGGACAACACAGATACGCAGTATTTT,CASSLMDNTDTQYF
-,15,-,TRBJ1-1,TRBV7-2,TGTGCCAGCAGCTCTTGGGGGGGCGGAGAAACTGAAGCTTTCTTT,CASSSWGGGETEAFF
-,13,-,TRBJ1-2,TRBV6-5,TGTGCCAGCAGCAACAGGGAAAACTATGGCTACACCTTC,CASSNRENYGYTF
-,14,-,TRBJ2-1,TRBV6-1,TGTGCCAGCAGTGAAGGCTCTACCTACAATGAGCAGTTCTTC,CASSEGSTYNEQFF
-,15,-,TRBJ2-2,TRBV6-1,TGTGCCAGCAGTGAAGCTGGGATCCCGCCCGGGGAGCTGTTTTTT,CASSEAGIPPGELFF
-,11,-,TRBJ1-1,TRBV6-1,TGTGCCACCCGAAGGACACTCGAAGCTTTCTTT,CATRRTLEAFF
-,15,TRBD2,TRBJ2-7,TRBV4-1,TGCGCCAGCAGCCAAGGGGGGGGAGTTACCTACGAGCAGTACTTC,CASSQGGGVTYEQYF
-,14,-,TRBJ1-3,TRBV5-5,TGTGCCAGCAGCTTGGGGGGGTCTGGAAACACCATATATTTT,CASSLGGSGNTIYF
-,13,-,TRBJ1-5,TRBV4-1,TGCGCCAGCAGCCGTGGCGTTCTAGGGCCCCAGCATTTT,CASSRGVLGPQHF
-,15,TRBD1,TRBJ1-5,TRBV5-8,TGTGCCAGCAGCCGGGGGGACAGGATCAATCAGCCCCAGCATTTT,CASSRGDRINQPQHF
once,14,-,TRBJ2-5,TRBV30,TGTGCCTGGGCTATCTCAGGGGGGGGAGAGACCCAGTACTTC,CAWAISGGGETQYF
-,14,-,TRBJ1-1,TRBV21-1,TGTGCCAGCAGCAAAGCCAAAAAGGGGGTGGAAGCTTTCTTT,CASSKAKKGVEAFF